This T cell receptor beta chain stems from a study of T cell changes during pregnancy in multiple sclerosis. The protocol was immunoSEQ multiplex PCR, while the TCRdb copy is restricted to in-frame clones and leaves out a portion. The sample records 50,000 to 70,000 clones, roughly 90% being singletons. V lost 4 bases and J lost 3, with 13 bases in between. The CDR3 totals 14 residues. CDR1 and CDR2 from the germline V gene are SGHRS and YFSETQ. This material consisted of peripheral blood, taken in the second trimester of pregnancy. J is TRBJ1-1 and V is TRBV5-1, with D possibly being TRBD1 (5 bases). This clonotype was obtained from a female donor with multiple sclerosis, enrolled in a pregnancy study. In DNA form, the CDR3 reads TGCGCCAGCAGCGTGAGGGCGGGGGACACTGAAGCTTTCTTT. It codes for CASSVRAGDTEAFF.